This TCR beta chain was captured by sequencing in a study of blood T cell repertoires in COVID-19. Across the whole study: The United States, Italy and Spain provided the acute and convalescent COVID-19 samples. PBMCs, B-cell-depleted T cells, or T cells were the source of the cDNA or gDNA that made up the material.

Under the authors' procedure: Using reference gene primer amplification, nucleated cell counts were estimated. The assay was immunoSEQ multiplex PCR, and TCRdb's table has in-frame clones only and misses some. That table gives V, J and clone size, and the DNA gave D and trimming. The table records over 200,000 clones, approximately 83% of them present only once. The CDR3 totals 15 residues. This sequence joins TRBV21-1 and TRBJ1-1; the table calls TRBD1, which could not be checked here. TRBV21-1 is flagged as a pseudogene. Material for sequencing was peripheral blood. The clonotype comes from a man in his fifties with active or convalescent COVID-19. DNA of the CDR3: TGTGCCAGCAGCAAAGGGACCGACAGGAACACTGAAGCTTTCTTT. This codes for CASSKGTDRNTEAFF.